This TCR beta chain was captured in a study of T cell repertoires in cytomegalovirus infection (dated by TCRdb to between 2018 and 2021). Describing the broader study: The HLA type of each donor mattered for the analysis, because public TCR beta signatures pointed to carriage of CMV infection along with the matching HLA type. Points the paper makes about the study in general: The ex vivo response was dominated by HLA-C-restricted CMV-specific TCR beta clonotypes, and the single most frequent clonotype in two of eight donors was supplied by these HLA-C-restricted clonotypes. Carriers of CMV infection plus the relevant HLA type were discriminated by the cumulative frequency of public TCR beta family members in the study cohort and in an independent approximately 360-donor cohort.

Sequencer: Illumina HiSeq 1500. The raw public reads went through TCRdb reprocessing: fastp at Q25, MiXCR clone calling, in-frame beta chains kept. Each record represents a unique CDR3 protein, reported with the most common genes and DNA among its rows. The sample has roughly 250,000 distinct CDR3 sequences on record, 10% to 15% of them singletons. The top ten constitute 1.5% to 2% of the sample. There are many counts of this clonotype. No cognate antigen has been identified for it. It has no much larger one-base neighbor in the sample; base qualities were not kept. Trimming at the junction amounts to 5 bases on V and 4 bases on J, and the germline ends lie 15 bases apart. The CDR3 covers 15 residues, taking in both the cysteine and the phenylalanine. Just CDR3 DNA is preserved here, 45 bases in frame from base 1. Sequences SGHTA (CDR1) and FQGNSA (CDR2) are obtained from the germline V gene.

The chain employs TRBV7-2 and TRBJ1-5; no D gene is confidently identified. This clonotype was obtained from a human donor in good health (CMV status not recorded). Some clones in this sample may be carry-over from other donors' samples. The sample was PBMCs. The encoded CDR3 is CASSPRSSTNQPQHF. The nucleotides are TGTGCCAGCAGCCCCCGCAGTTCCACAAATCAGCCCCAGCATTTT.